This TCR beta chain emerged from a study of blood T cells in healthy people across ages. General study findings and limits: A strong correlation between TCR beta diversity and naive T cell percentage was seen. In the absence of known donor CMV status, changes in expanded clonotypes were possibly confounded.

Peripheral blood, about 9.3 milliliters per donor, was collected. The sample holds a few counts of this clonotype. Antigen specificity is unknown. Together with a sample-barcoded 5' primer, a J-beta primer mix was included in a second PCR lasting roughly 6 to 12 cycles. The yield of each sample was at least 2.5 million CDR3-containing paired-end reads. TCRdb analysed the 5' RACE reads with MiXCR anew, one entry per CDR3 protein. The sample shows around 1,500,000 distinct CDR3 sequences, 28% of them seen only once. J gave up 5 bases and V 4 bases, and 3 bases lay outside the gene matches. Germline lookup yields CDR1 DFQATT and CDR2 SNEGSKA (reference sequence). This CDR3 is 12 amino acids long.

Source material: blood. This clonotype was obtained from a woman aged 30 to 39 in good health. The chain employs TRBV20-1 and TRBJ2-3; 7 bases are a match to TRBD1. The CDR3 region is CSAMRGQDTQYF. CDR3 bases: TGCAGTGCTATGAGGGGGCAAGATACGCAGTATTTT.